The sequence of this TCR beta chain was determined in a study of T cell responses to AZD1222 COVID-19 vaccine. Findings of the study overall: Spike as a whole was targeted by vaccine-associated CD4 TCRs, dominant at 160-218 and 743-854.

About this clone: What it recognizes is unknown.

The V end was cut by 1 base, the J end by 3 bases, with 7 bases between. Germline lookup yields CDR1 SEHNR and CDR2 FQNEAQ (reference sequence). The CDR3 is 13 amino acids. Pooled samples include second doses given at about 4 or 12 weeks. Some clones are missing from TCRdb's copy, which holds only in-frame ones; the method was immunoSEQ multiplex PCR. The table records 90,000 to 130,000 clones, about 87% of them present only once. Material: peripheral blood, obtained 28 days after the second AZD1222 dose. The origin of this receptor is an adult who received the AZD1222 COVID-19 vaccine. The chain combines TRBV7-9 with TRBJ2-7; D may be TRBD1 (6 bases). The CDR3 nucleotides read TGTGCCAGCAGCTTAGGACAGGTCTACGAGCAGTACTTC. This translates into CASSLGQVYEQYF.